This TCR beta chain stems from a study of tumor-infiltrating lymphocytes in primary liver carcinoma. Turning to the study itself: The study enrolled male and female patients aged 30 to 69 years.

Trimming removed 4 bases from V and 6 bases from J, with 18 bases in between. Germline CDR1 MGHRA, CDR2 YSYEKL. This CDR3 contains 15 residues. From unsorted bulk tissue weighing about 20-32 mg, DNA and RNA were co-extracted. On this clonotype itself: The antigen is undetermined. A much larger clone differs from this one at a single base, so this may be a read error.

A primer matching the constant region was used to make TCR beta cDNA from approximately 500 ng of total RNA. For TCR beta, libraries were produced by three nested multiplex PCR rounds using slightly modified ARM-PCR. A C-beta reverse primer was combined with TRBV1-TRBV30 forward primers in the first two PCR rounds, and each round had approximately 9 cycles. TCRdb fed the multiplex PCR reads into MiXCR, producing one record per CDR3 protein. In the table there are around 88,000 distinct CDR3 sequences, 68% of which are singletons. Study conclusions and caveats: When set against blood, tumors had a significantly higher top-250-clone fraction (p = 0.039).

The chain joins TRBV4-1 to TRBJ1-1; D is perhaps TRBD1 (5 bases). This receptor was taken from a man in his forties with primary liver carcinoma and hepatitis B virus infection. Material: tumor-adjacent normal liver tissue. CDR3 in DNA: TGCGCCAGCAGCCCCTTGGCATGGGGCTTCTCTGAAGCTTTCTTT. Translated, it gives CASSPLAWGFSEAFF.